The text below deals with one T cell receptor (beta chain). The data are from a study of T cell repertoires in cytomegalovirus infection. TCRdb reprocessed the reads via MiXCR and lists one record per CDR3 protein. The sample has more than 650,000 distinct CDR3 sequences; about a third are singletons. The sequenced material came from PBMCs. This clonotype was obtained from a human donor in good health (CMV status not recorded). Some clones in this sample may be carry-over from other donors' samples.

Here the CDR3 reads CSVEGTGSEAFF. The CDR3 DNA is TGCAGCGTTGAAGGGACAGGTAGTGAAGCTTTCTTT. The chain links TRBV29-1 to TRBJ1-1; 7 positions agree with TRBD1. This CDR3 is 12 amino acids long. CDR1 is SQVTM, CDR2 ANQGSEA, per germline. Trimming at V came to 1 base and at J to 7 bases, leaving 3 bases not matched to a gene. Full variable domain (remainder filled in from reference TRBV29-1 and TRBJ1-1): SAVISQKPSRDICQRGTSLTIQCQVDSQVTMMFWYRQQPGQSLTLIATANQGSEATYESGFVIDKFPISRPNLTFSTLTVSNMSPEDSSIYLCSVEGTGSEAFFGQGTRLTVV.